These T cell receptor beta chains were read from a single sample in a study of blood T cells in healthy people across ages. TCRdb called the 5' RACE reads again in MiXCR, with one record for every CDR3 protein. The table lists approximately 1.5 million distinct CDR3 sequences, around 35% of them singletons. Sequenced: blood. These receptors were obtained from a woman aged 30 to 39 in good health. Both conserved end residues are part of each CDR3. The order of the fields is clone size, J gene, V gene, D gene, CDR3 DNA, CDR3 protein. The D gene is left open where the match is weak. Only part of the rows carry a size: once, few, many, or a class if the clone is expanded.

size: many
J: TRBJ2-7
V: TRBV20-1
D: TRBD1
DNA: TGCAGTGCTCTCGGGGACAGGGGCCGACACGAGCAGTACTTC
CDR3: CSALGDRGRHEQYF

size: -
J: TRBJ2-1
V: TRBV20-1
D: TRBD2
DNA: TGCAGTGCTGAGGTTAGCGGGGGGGTCGACAATGAGCAGTTCTTC
CDR3: CSAEVSGGVDNEQFF

size: -
J: TRBJ2-2
V: TRBV9
D: TRBD2
DNA: TGTGCCAGCAGCGTAGCGGGAGCGGGAGTGGGCGGGGAGCTGTTTTTT
CDR3: CASSVAGAGVGGELFF

size: few
J: TRBJ1-1
V: TRBV3-1
D: -
DNA: TGTGCCAGCAGCCAACGAAGGGCTACTGAAGCTTTCTTT
CDR3: CASSQRRATEAFF

size: -
J: TRBJ2-5
V: TRBV11-2
D: -
DNA: TGTGTCAGCAGCTTAGTTCAGTACTTCAATGAGCAGTACTTC
CDR3: CVSSLVQYFNEQYF

size: many
J: TRBJ1-2
V: TRBV12-3/TRBV12-4
D: -
DNA: TGTGCCAGCAGTATTGTCACTAACTATGGCTACACCTTC
CDR3: CASSIVTNYGYTF

size: -
J: TRBJ2-1
V: TRBV5-1
D: -
DNA: TGCGCCAGCAGCTTGACCGTAAATGGGCAGTTCTTC
CDR3: CASSLTVNGQFF

size: few
J: TRBJ1-5
V: TRBV4-1
D: -
DNA: TGCGCCAGCAGCAACCTAGGGGGAGGAAGCAATCAGCCCCAGCATTTT
CDR3: CASSNLGGGSNQPQHF

size: -
J: TRBJ2-3
V: TRBV27
D: -
DNA: TGTGCCAGCAGCCCCCTCGGTTTGGCAGATACGCAGTATTTT
CDR3: CASSPLGLADTQYF

size: few
J: TRBJ2-1
V: TRBV20-1
D: -
DNA: TGCAGTGCTAGAGAAACTTGGGCCAATGAGCAGTTCTTC
CDR3: CSARETWANEQFF

size: -
J: TRBJ1-6
V: TRBV14
D: -
DNA: TGTGCCAGCAGCCGCGGTGGGGACTCACCCCTCCACTTT
CDR3: CASSRGGDSPLHF

size: -
J: TRBJ1-1
V: TRBV6-1
D: -
DNA: TGTGCCAGTAGGGCGCGGACGAACACTGAAGCTTTCTTT
CDR3: CASRARTNTEAFF

size: -
J: TRBJ2-5
V: TRBV7-2
D: TRBD2
DNA: TGTGCCAGCAGCTCTCTCTTAGCGGGAGTAATGGGAGAGACCCAGTACTTC
CDR3: CASSSLLAGVMGETQYF

size: once
J: TRBJ1-1
V: TRBV27
D: -
DNA: TGTGCCAGCAGTAGGGGGGGCAGGGGCTTCACTGAAGCTTTCTTT
CDR3: CASSRGGRGFTEAFF

size: few
J: TRBJ1-2
V: TRBV5-1
D: -
DNA: TGCGCCAGCAGCGACCCAGGGGCCAGATATGGCTACACCTTC
CDR3: CASSDPGARYGYTF

size: many
J: TRBJ2-7
V: TRBV20-1
D: -
DNA: TGCAGTGCTAGCGCGGGCAGGTACCACGAGCAGTACTTC
CDR3: CSASAGRYHEQYF

size: few
J: TRBJ2-3
V: TRBV6-1
D: TRBD2
DNA: TGTGCCAGCAGGCATTTCCTAGCGGGGGGCACAGATACGCAGTATTTT
CDR3: CASRHFLAGGTDTQYF

size: many
J: TRBJ2-1
V: TRBV7-2
D: -
DNA: TGTGCCAGCAGCCAATTTATGACTTCCTCCTACAATGAGCAGTTCTTC
CDR3: CASSQFMTSSYNEQFF

size: -
J: TRBJ1-1
V: TRBV5-1
D: TRBD1
DNA: TGCGCCAGCAGCTTGGCACCCTGGACAGGGGGTGGTACTGAAGCTTTCTTT
CDR3: CASSLAPWTGGGTEAFF

size: -
J: TRBJ2-2
V: TRBV7-9
D: TRBD1
DNA: TGTGCCAGCAGCTCCCTGGACAGGATGAACACCGGGGAGCTGTTTTTT
CDR3: CASSSLDRMNTGELFF

size: few
J: TRBJ2-7
V: TRBV6-1
D: -
DNA: TGTGCCAGCAGTGAAGGGAGGGGAAATTCCTACGAGCAGTACTTC
CDR3: CASSEGRGNSYEQYF

size: few
J: TRBJ2-5
V: TRBV12-3/TRBV12-4
D: -
DNA: TGTGCCAGCAGTTTTGCTCGAGAGACCCAGTACTTC
CDR3: CASSFARETQYF

size: -
J: TRBJ2-5
V: TRBV27
D: TRBD2
DNA: TGTGCCAGCAGCCAAGGGACTAGCGGGGGAGGATTCAATGAGCAGTACTTC
CDR3: CASSQGTSGGGFNEQYF

size: once
J: TRBJ2-2
V: TRBV12-3/TRBV12-4
D: -
DNA: TGTGCCAGCAGTATAACTAGCTCCGGGGAGCTGTTTTTT
CDR3: CASSITSSGELFF

size: -
J: TRBJ2-5
V: TRBV15
D: -
DNA: TGTGCCACCAGGCCACTAGCCCCCCAAGAGACCCAGTACTTC
CDR3: CATRPLAPQETQYF

size: -
J: TRBJ1-1
V: TRBV20-1
D: -
DNA: TGCAGTGCTAGAGATCATTTTCTGGGAGCAAAAGCTTTCTTT
CDR3: CSARDHFLGAKAFF

size: many
J: TRBJ2-1
V: TRBV7-9
D: TRBD2
DNA: TGTGCCAGCAGCCCCACTAGCGGGAGCTCCTACAATGAGCAGTTCTTC
CDR3: CASSPTSGSSYNEQFF

size: -
J: TRBJ2-1
V: TRBV5-1
D: -
DNA: TGCGCCAGCAGCATGGGGCCCCGGACGAAAGGGGACAATGAGCAGTTCTTC
CDR3: CASSMGPRTKGDNEQFF

size: few
J: TRBJ2-7
V: TRBV5-1
D: -
DNA: TGCGCCAGCAGCTGGACGGGTGGTAGCGAGCAGTACTTC
CDR3: CASSWTGGSEQYF

size: -
J: TRBJ2-3
V: TRBV4-2
D: TRBD1
DNA: TGTGCCAGCAGCCGCGGGACAGGGGTGAGCACAGATACGCAGTATTTT
CDR3: CASSRGTGVSTDTQYF

size: few
J: TRBJ2-1
V: TRBV20-1
D: -
DNA: TGCAGTGCTAGTAGTGTAGGGGGGGGCCCCTATGAGCAGTTCTTC
CDR3: CSASSVGGGPYEQFF

size: few
J: TRBJ2-3
V: TRBV27
D: -
DNA: TGTGCCAGTATTCCCTCCAACACAGATACGCAGTATTTT
CDR3: CASIPSNTDTQYF

size: -
J: TRBJ1-1
V: TRBV6-5
D: -
DNA: TGTGCCAGCAGTTACTCGTGGGCGGGTACCGACACTGAAGCTTTCTTT
CDR3: CASSYSWAGTDTEAFF

size: few
J: TRBJ1-1
V: TRBV20-1
D: -
DNA: TGCAGTGCTAGAGGGAGGGGGGCGACTGAAGCTTTCTTT
CDR3: CSARGRGATEAFF

size: few
J: TRBJ2-7
V: TRBV6-5
D: -
DNA: TGTGCCAGCAGTTACTCGAGTAGGGGACAACTCTACGAGCAGTACTTC
CDR3: CASSYSSRGQLYEQYF

size: few
J: TRBJ1-1
V: TRBV6-1
D: TRBD1
DNA: TGTGCCAGCAGTGAACAGGGGGAGGCTTGGAACACTGAAGCTTTCTTT
CDR3: CASSEQGEAWNTEAFF

size: -
J: TRBJ2-3
V: TRBV2
D: TRBD1
DNA: TGTGCCAGCCAGGACAGGTCGTTGGATACGCAGTATTTT
CDR3: CASQDRSLDTQYF

size: -
J: TRBJ2-3
V: TRBV15
D: TRBD2
DNA: TGTGCCACCAGCAGAGGACTAGCGGGAGAAGATCCGCAGTATTTT
CDR3: CATSRGLAGEDPQYF